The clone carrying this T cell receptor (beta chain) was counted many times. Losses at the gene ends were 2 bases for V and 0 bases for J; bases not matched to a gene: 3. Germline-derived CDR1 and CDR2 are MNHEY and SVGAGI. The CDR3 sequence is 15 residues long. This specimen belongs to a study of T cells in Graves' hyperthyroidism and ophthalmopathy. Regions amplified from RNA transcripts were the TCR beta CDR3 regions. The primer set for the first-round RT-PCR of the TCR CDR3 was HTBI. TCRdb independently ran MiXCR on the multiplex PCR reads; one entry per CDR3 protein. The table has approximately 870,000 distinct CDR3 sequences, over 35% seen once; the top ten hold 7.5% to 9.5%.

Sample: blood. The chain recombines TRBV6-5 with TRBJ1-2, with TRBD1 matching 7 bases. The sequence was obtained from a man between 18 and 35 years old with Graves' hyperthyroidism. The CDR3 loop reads CASSYQGGTNYGYTF. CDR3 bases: TGTGCCAGCAGTTACCAGGGGGGTACTAACTATGGCTACACCTTC.